This entry lists 6 T cell receptor beta chains sequenced from one sample in a study of T-cell memory formation after mild COVID-19. One entry per CDR3 protein, called by TCRdb with MiXCR from the 5' RACE reads. The table lists approximately 98,000 distinct CDR3 sequences, about a sixth of them singletons. The specimen sequenced was PBMCs or a T cell subset sorted from them (not recorded which). The receptors originated from a man aged 18 to 29 who had mild COVID-19 (a few samples of this study predate the infection). Cell type and time point are not known.

This clonotype turned up a few times. CDR3 amino acids: CASRQLGGSKGNEQFF. In DNA form, the CDR3 reads TGTGCCAGCAGGCAATTGGGCGGTAGTAAGGGGAATGAGCAGTTCTTC. The J gene is TRBJ2-1, the V gene TRBV6-1, with TRBD1 as a possible D gene (5 bases). This CDR3 region has 16 residues. The germline gives CDR1 MNHNS, CDR2 SASEGT. The V gene lost 6 bases and the J gene lost 7 bases, with 22 bases spanning the gap.

This clonotype was recorded at least ten times. The chain carries TRBV24-1 and TRBJ2-3; D is perhaps TRBD2 (5 bases). This CDR3 contains 14 residues. V lost 3 bases and J lost 4, with 10 bases in between. Per germline, CDR1 KGHDR and CDR2 SFDVKD. The CDR3 region has the DNA TGTGCCACCAGTGATGGAGGAGGTCCAGATACGCAGTATTTT. This encodes CATSDGGGPDTQYF.

The gene calls are TRBV6-1 and TRBJ1-5; D call uncertain. The CDR3 sequence is 13 residues long. Germline V CDR1 and CDR2: MNHNS, SASEGT. Trimming stripped 6 bases from V and 4 bases from J, with 10 bases between. The DNA for the CDR3 is TGTGCCAGCAGATTGCAGATAAATCAGCCCCAGCATTTT. Translation: CASRLQINQPQHF.

A note on this clonotype: Its ends do not fully match the called genes, so a read error is possible. The chain joins TRBV11-2 to TRBJ1-2, with 9 bases matching TRBD1. The germline gives CDR1 SGHAT, CDR2 FQNNGV. This CDR3 comprises 17 residues. The CDR3 loop is CACSFRTGGGLDYGYTF. CDR3 coding DNA: TGTGCCTGCAGCTTTCGAACAGGGGGCGGATTGGACTATGGCTACACCTTC.

This clonotype was counted at least ten times. V gene TRBV5-1 combines with J gene TRBJ1-5; D may be TRBD1 (5 bases). Germline V gene data show CDR1 as SGHRS and CDR2 as YFSETQ. The CDR3 has 16 residues. V lost 2 bases and J lost 4, with 16 bases in between. CDR3 sequence reads: CASSLGFGGGNQPQHF. DNA for the CDR3: TGCGCCAGCAGCTTAGGGTTTGGTGGGGGTAATCAGCCCCAGCATTTT.

V and J are TRBV20-1 and TRBJ2-1; 9 bases fit TRBD2. The trim removed 0 bases at V and 10 bases at J, leaving 13 bases unmatched. The CDR3 is made up of 16 amino acids. In germline, CDR1 is DFQATT, CDR2 SNEGSKA (reference sequence). CDR3 sequence: CSARDRLSGGGREQFF. The DNA for the CDR3 is TGCAGTGCTAGAGATCGTCTTAGCGGGGGAGGAAGGGAGCAGTTCTTC.